This T cell receptor beta chain was identified in a study of Graves' ophthalmopathy and Graves' hyperthyroidism. Across the study: Peripheral blood samples were taken at initial diagnosis, before any treatment.

This clonotype was found many times. This CDR3 spans 14 amino acids. The germline CDR1 and CDR2 sequences are MRHNA and SNTAGT. V lost 6 bases and J 2 bases, leaving 12 bases between the germline ends. Amplifying from RNA transcripts, the study obtained TCR beta CDR3 regions. HTBI primers were used in a first-round RT-PCR, which preceded a second-round multiplex PCR. MiXCR, applied by TCRdb to the multiplex PCR reads, yields one record per CDR3 protein. Of nearly 400,000 distinct CDR3 sequences detected, about a sixth appear once; the ten largest clones hold 1.6%. This TCR came from a woman aged 18-35 years with Graves' ophthalmopathy. Sequenced material: peripheral blood. The chain joins TRBV6-4 to TRBJ2-3; D is possibly TRBD1 or TRBD2 (5 bases each). The CDR3 DNA reads as TGTGCCAGCAGCCGGGACCCCATCACAGATACGCAGTATTTT. Protein: CASSRDPITDTQYF.